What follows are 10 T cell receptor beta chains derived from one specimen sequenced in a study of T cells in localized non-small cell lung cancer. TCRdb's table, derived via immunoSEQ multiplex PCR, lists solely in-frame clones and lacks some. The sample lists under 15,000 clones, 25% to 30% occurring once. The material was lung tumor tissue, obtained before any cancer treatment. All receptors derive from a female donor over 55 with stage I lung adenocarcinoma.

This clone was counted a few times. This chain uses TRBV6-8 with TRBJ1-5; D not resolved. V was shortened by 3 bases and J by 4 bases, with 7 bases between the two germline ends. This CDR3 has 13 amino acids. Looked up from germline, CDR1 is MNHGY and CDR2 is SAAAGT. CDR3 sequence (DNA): TGTGCCAGCAGTTATACGGCTAATCAGCCCCAGCATTTT. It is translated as CASSYTANQPQHF.

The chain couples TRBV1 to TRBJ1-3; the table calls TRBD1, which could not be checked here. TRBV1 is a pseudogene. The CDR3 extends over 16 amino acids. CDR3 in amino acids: CASSQDGASSGNTIYF. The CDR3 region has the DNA TGCGCCAGCAGCCAAGATGGGGCAAGCTCTGGAAACACCATATATTTT.

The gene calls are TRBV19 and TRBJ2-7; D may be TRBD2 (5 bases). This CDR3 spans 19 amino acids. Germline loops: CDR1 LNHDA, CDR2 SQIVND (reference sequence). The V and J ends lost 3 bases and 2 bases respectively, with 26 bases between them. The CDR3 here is CASSITAVYLTTLTYEQYF. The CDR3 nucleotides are TGTGCCAGTAGTATCACGGCAGTTTATTTGACTACTCTTACCTACGAGCAGTACTTC.

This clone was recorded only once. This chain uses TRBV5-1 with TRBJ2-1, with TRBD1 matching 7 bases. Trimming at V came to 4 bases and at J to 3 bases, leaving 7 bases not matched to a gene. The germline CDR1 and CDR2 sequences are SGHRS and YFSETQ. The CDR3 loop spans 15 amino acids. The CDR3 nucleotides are TGCGCCAGCAGCCTCGGGACAGCCCTCTACAATGAGCAGTTCTTC. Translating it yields CASSLGTALYNEQFF.

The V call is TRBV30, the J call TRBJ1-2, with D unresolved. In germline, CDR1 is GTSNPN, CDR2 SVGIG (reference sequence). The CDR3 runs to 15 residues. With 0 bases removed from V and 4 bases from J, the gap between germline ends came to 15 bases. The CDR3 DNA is TGTGCCTGGAGTGTACGTCATGGAGAGATCTATGGCTACACCTTC. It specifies CAWSVRHGEIYGYTF.

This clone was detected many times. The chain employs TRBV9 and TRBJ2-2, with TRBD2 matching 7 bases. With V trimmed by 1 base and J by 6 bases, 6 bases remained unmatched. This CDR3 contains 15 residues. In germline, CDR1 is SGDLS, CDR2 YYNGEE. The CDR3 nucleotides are TGTGCCAGCAGCGTAAGCGGGGCCTCCCCCGGGGAGCTGTTTTTT. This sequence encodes CASSVSGASPGELFF.

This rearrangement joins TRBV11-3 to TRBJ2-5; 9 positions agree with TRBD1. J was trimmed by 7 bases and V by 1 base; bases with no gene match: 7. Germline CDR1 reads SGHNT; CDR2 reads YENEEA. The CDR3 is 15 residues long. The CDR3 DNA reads TGTGCCAGCAGCTTAGTACAGGGGGCAGAAGGGACCCAGTACTTC. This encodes CASSLVQGAEGTQYF.

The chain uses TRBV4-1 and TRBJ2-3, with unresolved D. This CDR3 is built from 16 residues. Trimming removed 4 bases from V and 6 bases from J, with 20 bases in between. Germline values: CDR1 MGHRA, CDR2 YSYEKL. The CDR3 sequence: CASSPYGRLGVDTQYF. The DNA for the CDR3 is TGCGCCAGCAGCCCTTACGGGCGGCTAGGTGTTGATACGCAGTATTTT.

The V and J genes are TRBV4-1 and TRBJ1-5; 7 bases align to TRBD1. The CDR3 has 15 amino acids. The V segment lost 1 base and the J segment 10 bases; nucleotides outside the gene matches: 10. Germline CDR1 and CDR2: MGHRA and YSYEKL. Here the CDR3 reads CASSQGGTADDPQHF. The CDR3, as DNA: TGCGCCAGCAGCCAAGGGGGGACAGCAGATGATCCCCAGCATTTT.

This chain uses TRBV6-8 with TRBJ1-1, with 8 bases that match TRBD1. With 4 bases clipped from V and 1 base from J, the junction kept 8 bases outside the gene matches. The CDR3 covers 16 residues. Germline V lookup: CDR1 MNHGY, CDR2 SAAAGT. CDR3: CASSSPQGAPNTEAFF. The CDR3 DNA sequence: TGTGCCAGCAGTTCACCTCAGGGGGCCCCGAACACTGAAGCTTTCTTT.